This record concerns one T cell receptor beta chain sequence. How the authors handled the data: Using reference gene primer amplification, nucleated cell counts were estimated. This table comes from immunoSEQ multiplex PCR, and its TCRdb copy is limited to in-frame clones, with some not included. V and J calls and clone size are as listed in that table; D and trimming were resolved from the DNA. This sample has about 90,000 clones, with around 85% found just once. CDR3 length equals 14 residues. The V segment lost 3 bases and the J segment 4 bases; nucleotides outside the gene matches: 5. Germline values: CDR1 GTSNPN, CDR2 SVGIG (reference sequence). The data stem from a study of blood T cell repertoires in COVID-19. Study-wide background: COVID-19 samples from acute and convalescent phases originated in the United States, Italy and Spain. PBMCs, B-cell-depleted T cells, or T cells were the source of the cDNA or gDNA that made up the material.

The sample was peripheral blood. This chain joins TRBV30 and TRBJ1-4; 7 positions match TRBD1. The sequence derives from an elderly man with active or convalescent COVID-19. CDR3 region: CAWSQTGFNEKLFF. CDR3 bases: TGTGCCTGGAGCCAGACAGGGTTTAATGAAAAACTGTTTTTT.